This T cell receptor beta chain was captured in a study of shared clonotypes between healthy human individuals. Germline CDR1 and CDR2: LNHDA and SQIVND (reference sequence). The V end was cut by 3 bases, the J end by 3 bases, with 15 bases between. The CDR3 is 15 residues long. Original handling: ImmunoSEQ sequences covered only the junction and lacked quality scores; filtering therefore differed. Clones were sequenced by immunoSEQ multiplex PCR, and TCRdb holds only the in-frame ones, with some missing. V, J and clone size derive from that table, while D and trimming were established from the DNA sequence. Among millions of clones listed, approximately 93% were seen once. Concerning this clone: The antigen is unknown.

Among the donors, all were Caucasian adults who lived in Nashville, Tennessee. Study outcomes and limitations: Larger estimated richness was generally recorded for naive subsets relative to memory subsets. Clonotypes shared by all four donors outscored non-shared clonotypes in generation probability.

The TCR originated in a man aged 18-30 years in good health. Some clones in this sample may be carry-over from other donors' samples. The chain links TRBV19 to TRBJ2-7; perhaps TRBD1 as D (6 bases). Sequencing was carried out using naive CD4+ T cells from PBMCs. Stated subset: CD45RA+ positively selected. CDR3 amino acids: CASSITSKQGYEQYF. In DNA form, the CDR3 reads TGTGCCAGTAGTATTACATCTAAACAGGGCTACGAGCAGTACTTC. Based on the CDR3 plus reference TRBV19 and TRBJ2-7, the full variable domain is DGGITQSPKYLFRKEGQNVTLSCEQNLNHDAMYWYRQDPGQGLRLIYYSQIVNDFQKGDIAEGYSVSREKKESFPLTVTSAQKNPTAFYLCASSITSKQGYEQYFGPGTRLTVT.